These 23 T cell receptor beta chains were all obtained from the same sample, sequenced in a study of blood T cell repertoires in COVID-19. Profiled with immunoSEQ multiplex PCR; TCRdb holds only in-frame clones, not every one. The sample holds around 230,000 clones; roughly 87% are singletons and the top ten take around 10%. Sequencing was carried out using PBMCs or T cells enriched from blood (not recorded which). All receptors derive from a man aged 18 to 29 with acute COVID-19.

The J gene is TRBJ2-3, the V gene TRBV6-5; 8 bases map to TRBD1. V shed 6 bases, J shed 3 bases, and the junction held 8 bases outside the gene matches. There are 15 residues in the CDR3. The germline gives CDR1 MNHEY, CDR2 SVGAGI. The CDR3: CASRATGVGTDTQYF. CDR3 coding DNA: TGTGCCAGCAGGGCGACAGGGGTCGGGACAGATACGCAGTATTTT.

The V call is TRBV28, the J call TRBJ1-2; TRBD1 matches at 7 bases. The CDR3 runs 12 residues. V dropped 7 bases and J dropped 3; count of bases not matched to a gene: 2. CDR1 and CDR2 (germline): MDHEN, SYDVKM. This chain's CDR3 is CASTTGDYGYTF. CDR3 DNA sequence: TGTGCCAGCACAACAGGGGACTATGGCTACACCTTC.

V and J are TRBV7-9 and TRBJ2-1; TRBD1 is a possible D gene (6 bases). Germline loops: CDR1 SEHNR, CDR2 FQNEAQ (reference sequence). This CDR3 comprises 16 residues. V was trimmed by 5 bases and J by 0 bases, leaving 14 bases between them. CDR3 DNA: TGTGCCAGCAGCCTAATCAGGGGTCGCTCCTACAATGAGCAGTTCTTC. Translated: CASSLIRGRSYNEQFF.

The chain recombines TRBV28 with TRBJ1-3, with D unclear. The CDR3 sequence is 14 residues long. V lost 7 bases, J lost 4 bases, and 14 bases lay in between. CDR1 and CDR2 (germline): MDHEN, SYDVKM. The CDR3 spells CASKNQNTGNTIYF. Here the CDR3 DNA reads TGTGCCAGCAAAAATCAGAACACCGGAAACACCATATATTTT.

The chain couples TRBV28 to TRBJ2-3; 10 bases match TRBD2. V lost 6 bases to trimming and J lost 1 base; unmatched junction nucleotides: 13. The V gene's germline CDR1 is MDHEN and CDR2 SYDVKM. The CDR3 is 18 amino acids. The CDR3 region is CASRRESLAGEGTDTQYF. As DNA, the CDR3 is TGTGCCAGCAGACGGGAGTCTCTAGCGGGAGAAGGCACAGATACGCAGTATTTT.

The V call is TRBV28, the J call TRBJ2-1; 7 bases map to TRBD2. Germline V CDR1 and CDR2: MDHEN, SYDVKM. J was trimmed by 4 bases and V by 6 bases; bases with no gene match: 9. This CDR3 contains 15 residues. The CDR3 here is CASSLEGGGYNEQFF. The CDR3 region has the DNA TGTGCCAGCAGCCTGGAGGGCGGGGGATACAATGAGCAGTTCTTC.

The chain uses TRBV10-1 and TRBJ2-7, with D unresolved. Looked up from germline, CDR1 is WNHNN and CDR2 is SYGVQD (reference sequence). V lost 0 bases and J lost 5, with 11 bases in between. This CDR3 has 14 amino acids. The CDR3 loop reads CASSESRIADEQYF. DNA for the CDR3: TGCGCCAGCAGTGAGTCAAGAATAGCTGACGAGCAGTACTTC.

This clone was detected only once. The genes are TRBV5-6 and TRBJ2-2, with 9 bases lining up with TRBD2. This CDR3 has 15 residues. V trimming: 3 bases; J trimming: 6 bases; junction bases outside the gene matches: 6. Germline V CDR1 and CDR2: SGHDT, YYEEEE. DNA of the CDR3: TGTGCCAGCAGCTCTATGCGGGAGGGCCCCGGGGAGCTGTTTTTT. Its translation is CASSSMREGPGELFF.

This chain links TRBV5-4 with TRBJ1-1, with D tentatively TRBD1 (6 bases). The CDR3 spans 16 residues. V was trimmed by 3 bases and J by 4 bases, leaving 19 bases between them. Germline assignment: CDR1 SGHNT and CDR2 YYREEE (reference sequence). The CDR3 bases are TGTGCCAGCAGCTCCTTTACAGGGAGGGAAGGCACTGAAGCTTTCTTT. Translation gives CASSSFTGREGTEAFF.

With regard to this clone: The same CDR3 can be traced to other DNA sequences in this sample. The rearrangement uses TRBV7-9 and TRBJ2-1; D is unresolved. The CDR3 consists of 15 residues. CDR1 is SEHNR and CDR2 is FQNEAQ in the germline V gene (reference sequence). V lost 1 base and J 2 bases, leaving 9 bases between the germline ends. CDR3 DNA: TGTGCCAGCAGCTTAGGGAGCCTAGCCTACAATGAGCAGTTCTTC. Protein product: CASSLGSLAYNEQFF.

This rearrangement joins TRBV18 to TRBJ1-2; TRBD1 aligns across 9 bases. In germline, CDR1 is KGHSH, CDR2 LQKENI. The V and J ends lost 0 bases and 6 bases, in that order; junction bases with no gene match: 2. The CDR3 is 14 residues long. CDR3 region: CASSPPWDRDGYTF. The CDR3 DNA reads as TGTGCCAGCTCACCACCGTGGGACAGGGATGGCTACACCTTC.

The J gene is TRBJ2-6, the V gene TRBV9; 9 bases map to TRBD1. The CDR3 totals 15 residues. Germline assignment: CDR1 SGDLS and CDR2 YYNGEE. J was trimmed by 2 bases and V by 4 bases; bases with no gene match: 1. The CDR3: CASSRQGAGANVLTF. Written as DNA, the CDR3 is TGTGCCAGCAGCAGACAGGGGGCTGGGGCCAACGTCCTGACTTTC.

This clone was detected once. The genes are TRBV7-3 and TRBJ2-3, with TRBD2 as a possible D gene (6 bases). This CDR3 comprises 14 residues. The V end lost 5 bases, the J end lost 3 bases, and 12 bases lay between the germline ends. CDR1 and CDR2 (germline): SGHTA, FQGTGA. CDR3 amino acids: CASSPGLETDTQYF. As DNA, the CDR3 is TGTGCCAGCAGCCCGGGACTGGAAACAGATACGCAGTATTTT.

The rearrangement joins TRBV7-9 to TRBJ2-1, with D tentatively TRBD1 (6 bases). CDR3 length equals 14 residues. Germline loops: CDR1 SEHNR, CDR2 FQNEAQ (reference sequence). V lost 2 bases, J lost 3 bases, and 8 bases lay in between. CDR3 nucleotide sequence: TGTGCCAGCAGCTTAAGACAGGACTACAATGAGCAGTTCTTC. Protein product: CASSLRQDYNEQFF.

CDR3 in amino acids: CASSYHSGHDEKLFF. CDR3 DNA: TGTGCCAGCAGTTACCATTCAGGGCATGATGAAAAACTGTTTTTT. The rearrangement joins TRBV6-5 to TRBJ1-4, with D tentatively TRBD1 (5 bases). From germline, CDR1 is MNHEY and CDR2 SVGAGI. V lost 2 bases, J lost 6 bases, and 13 bases lay in between. This CDR3 has 15 residues.

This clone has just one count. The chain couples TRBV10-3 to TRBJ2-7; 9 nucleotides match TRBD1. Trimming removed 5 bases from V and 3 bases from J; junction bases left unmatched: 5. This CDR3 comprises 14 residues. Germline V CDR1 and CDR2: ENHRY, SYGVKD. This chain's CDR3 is CAISPGTGFYEQYF. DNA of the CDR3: TGTGCCATCAGTCCCGGGACAGGGTTCTACGAGCAGTACTTC.

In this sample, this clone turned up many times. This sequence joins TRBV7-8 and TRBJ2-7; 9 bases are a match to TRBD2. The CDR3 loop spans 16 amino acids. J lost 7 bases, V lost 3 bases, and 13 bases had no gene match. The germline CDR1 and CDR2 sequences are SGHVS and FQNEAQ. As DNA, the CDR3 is TGTGCCAGCAGCTTTCAAACCGGGACTAGCTTATATGAGCAGTACTTC. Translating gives CASSFQTGTSLYEQYF.

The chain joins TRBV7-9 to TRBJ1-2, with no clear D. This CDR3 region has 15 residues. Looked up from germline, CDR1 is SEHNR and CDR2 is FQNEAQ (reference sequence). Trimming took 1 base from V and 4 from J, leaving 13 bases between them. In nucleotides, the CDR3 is TGTGCCAGCAGCTTAGTTTCTGGCGGGAGCTATGGCTACACCTTC. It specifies CASSLVSGGSYGYTF. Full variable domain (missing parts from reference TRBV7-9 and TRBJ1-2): DTGVSQNPRHKITKRGQNVTFRCDPISEHNRLYWYRQTLGQGPEFLTYFQNEAQLEKSRLLSDRFSAERPKGSFSTLEIQRTEQGDSAMYLCASSLVSGGSYGYTFGSGTRLTVV.

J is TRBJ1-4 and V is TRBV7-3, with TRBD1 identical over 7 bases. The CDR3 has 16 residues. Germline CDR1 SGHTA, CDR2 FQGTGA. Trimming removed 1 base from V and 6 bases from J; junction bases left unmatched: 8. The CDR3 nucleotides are TGTGCCAGCAGCTTAATCCCGACAGGGCCTGATGAAAAACTGTTTTTT. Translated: CASSLIPTGPDEKLFF.

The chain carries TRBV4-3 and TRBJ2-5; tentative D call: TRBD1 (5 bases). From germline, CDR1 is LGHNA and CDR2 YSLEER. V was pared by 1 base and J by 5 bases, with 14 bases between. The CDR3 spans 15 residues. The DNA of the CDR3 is TGCGCCAGCAGCCAAGGAGTAGGGGCTTCGGAGACCCAGTACTTC. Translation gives CASSQGVGASETQYF.

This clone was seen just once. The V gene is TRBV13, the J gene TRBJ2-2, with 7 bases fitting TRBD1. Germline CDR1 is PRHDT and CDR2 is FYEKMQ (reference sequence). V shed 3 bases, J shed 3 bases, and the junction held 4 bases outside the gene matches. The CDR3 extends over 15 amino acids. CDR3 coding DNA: TGTGCCAGCAGCTTCAGGGACAGATACACCGGGGAGCTGTTTTTT. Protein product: CASSFRDRYTGELFF.

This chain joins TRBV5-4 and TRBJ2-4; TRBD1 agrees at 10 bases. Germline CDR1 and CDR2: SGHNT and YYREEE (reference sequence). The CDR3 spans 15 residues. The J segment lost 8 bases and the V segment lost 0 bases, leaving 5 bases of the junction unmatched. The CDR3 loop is CASSLETGGLDIQYF. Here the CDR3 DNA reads TGTGCCAGCAGCTTGGAGACAGGGGGCTTGGACATTCAGTACTTC.

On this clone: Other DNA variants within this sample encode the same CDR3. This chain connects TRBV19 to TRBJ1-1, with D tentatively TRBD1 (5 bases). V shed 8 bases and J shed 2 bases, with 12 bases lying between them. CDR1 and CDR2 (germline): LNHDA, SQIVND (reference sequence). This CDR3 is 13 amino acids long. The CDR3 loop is CASSQGSNTEAFF. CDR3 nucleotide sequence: TGTGCCAGTTCCCAGGGATCCAACACTGAAGCTTTCTTT.